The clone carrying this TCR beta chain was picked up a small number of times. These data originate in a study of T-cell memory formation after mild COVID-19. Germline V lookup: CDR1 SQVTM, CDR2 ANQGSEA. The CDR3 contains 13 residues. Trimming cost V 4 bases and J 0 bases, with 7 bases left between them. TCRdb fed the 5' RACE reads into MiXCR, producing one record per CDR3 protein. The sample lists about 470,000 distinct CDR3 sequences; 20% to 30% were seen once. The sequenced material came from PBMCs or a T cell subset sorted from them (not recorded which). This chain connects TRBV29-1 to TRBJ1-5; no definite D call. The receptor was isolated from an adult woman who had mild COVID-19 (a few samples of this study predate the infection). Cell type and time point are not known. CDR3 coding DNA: TGCAGCGTTGGGGAAAATAGCAATCAGCCCCAGCATTTT. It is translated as CSVGENSNQPQHF.